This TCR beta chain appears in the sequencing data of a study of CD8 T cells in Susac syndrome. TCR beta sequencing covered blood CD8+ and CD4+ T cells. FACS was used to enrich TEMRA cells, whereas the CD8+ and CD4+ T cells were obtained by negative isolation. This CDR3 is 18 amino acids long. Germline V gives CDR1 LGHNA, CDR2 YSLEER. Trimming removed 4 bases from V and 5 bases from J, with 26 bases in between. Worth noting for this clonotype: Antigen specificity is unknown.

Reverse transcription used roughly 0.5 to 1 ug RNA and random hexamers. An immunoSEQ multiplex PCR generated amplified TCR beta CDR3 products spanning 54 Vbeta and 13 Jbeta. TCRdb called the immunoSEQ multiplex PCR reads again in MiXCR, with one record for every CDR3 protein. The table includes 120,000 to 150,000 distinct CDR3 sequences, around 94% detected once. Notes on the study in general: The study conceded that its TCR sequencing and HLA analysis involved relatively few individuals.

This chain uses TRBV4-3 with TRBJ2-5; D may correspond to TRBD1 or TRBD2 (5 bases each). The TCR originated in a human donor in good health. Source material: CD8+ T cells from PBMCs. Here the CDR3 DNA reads TGCGCCAGCAGCCGCGACATCCTCCCCCGGGAACCAGGGGAGACCCAGTACTTC. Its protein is CASSRDILPREPGETQYF.